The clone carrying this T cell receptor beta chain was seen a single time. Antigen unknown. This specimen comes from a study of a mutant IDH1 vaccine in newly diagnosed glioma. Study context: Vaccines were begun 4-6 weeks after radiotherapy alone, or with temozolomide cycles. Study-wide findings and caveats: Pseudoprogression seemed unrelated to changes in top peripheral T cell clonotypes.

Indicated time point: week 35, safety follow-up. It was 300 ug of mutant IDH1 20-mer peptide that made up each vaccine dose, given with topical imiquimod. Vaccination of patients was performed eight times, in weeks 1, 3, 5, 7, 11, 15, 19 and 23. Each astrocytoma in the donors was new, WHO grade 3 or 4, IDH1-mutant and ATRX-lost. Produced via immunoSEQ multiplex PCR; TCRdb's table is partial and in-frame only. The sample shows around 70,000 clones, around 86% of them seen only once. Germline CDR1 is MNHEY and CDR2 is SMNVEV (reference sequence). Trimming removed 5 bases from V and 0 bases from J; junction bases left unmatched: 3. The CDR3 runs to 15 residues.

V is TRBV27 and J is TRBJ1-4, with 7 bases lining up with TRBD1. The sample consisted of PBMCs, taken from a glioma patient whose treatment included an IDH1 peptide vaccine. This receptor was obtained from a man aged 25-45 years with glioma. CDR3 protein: CASSLGTATNEKLFF. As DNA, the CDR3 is TGTGCCAGCAGTCTAGGGACAGCAACTAATGAAAAACTGTTTTTT.